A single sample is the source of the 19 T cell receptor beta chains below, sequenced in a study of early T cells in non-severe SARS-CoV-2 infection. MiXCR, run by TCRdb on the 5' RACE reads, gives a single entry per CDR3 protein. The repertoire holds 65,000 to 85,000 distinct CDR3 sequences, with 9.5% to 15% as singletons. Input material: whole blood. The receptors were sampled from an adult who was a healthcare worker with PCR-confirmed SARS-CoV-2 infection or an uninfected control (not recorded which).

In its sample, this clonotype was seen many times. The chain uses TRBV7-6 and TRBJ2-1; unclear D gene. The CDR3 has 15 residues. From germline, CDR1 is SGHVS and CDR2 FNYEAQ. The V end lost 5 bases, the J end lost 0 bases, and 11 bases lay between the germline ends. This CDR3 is CASSPSFSSYNEQFF. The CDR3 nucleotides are TGTGCCAGCAGCCCATCGTTCAGCTCCTACAATGAGCAGTTCTTC.

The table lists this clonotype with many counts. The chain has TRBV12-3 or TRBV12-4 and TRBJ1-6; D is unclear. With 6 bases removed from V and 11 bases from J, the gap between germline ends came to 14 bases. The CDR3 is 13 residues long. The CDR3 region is CASRREREAPLHF. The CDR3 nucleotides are TGTGCCAGCAGGCGCGAGAGGGAGGCACCCCTCCACTTT.

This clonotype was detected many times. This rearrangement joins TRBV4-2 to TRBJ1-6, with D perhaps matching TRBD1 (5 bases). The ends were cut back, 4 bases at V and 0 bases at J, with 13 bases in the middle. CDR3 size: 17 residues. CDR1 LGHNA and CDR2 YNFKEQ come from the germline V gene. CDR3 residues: CASSRGGESSYNSPLHF. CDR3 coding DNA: TGTGCCAGCAGCCGGGGAGGGGAAAGCTCCTATAATTCACCCCTCCACTTT.

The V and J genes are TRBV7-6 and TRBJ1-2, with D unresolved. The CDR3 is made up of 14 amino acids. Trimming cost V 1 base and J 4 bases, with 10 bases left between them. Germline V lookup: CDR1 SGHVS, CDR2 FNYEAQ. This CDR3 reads CASSLDRASYGYTF. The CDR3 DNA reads TGTGCCAGCAGCTTAGACCGGGCTAGCTATGGCTACACCTTC.

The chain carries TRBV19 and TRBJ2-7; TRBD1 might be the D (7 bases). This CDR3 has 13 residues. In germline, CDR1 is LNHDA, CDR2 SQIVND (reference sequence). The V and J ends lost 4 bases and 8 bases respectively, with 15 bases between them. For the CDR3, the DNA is TGTGCCAGTAGTAGAGGACAGGAGGGGAAGCAGTACTTC. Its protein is CASSRGQEGKQYF.

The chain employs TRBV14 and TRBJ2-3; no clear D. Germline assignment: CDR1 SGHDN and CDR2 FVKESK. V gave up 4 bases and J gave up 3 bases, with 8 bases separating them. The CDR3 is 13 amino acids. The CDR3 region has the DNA TGTGCCAGCAGCCTGGCACGTACAGATACGCAGTATTTT. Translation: CASSLARTDTQYF.

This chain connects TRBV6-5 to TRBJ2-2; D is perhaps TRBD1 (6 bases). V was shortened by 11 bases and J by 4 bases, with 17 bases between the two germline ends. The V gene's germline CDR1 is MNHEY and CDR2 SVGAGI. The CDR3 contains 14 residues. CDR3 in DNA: TGTGCCTCCCGGGCAGGGGTTGGCACCGGGGAGCTGTTTTTT. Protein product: CASRAGVGTGELFF.

The CDR3 DNA reads as TGTGCCAGTAGTAGGGGCCGCGGCACAGATACGCAGTATTTT. Its translation: CASSRGRGTDTQYF. This sequence joins TRBV19 and TRBJ2-3; D is perhaps TRBD1 (5 bases). The V end was cut by 4 bases, the J end by 1 base, with 9 bases between. Looked up from germline, CDR1 is LNHDA and CDR2 is SQIVND (reference sequence). CDR3 length: 14 amino acids.

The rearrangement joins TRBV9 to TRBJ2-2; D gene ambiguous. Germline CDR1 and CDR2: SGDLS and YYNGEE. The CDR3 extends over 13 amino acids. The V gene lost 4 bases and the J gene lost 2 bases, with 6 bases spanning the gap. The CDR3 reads CASSTGNTGELFF. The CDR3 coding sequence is TGTGCCAGCAGCACCGGAAACACCGGGGAGCTGTTTTTT.

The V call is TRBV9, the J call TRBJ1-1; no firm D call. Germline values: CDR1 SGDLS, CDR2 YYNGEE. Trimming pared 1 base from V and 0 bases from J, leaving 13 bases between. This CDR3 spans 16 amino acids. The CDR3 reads CASSVSRAMVNTEAFF. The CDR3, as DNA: TGTGCCAGCAGCGTATCGCGCGCAATGGTGAACACTGAAGCTTTCTTT.

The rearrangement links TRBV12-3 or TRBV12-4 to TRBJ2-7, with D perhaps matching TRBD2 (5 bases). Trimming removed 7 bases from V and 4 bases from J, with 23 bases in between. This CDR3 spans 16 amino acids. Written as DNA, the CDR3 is TGTGCCAGCACCACTTTCGGTAGCGCCGGATTATACGAGCAGTACTTC. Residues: CASTTFGSAGLYEQYF.

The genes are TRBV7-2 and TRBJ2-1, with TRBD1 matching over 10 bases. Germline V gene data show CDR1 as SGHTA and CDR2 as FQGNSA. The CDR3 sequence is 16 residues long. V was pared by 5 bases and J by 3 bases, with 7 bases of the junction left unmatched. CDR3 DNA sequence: TGTGCCAGCAGCCTGTCCCGGACAGGGGGCTACAATGAGCAGTTCTTC. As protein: CASSLSRTGGYNEQFF.

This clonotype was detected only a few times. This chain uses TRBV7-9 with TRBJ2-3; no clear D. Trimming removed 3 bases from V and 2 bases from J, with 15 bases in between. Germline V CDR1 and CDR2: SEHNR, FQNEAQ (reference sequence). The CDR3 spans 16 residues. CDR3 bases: TGTGCCAGCAGCTTTAACCCCCCTGAACCCACAGATACGCAGTATTTT. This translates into CASSFNPPEPTDTQYF.

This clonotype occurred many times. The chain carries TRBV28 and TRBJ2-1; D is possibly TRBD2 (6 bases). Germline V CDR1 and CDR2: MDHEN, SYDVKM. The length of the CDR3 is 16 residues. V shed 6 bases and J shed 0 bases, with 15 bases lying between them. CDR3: CASSPVGGSSYNEQFF. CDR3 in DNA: TGTGCCAGCAGCCCGGTGGGGGGAAGCTCCTACAATGAGCAGTTCTTC.

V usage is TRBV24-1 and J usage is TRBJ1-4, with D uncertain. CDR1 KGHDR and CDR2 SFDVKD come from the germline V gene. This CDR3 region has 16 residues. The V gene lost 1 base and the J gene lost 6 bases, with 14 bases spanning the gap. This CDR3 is CATSDLDGISDEKLFF. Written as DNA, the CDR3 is TGTGCCACCAGTGATTTAGATGGAATTTCGGATGAAAAACTGTTTTTT.

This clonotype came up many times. The CDR3 is CASSLRVNRVMSTDTQYF. In DNA, the CDR3 is TGTGCCAGCAGCTTAAGGGTGAACCGGGTCATGTCCACAGATACGCAGTATTTT. This chain joins TRBV7-2 and TRBJ2-3; D gene uncertain. The CDR3 runs to 18 residues. Trimming removed 2 bases from V and 2 bases from J, with 20 bases in between. Germline lookup yields CDR1 SGHTA and CDR2 FQGNSA.

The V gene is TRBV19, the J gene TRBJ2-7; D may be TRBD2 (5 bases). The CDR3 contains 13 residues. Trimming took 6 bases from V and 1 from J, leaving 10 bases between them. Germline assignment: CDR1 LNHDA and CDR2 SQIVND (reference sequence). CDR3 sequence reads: CASSLSASYEQYF. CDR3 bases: TGTGCCAGTAGCCTTAGCGCATCCTACGAGCAGTACTTC.

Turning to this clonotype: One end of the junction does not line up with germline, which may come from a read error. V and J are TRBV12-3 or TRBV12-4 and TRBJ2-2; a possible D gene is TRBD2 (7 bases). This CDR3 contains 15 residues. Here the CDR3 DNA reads TGTGCCAGCACCCTGGGAGGGGGGATGGCCGGGCAGCTGTTTTTT. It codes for CASTLGGGMAGQLFF.

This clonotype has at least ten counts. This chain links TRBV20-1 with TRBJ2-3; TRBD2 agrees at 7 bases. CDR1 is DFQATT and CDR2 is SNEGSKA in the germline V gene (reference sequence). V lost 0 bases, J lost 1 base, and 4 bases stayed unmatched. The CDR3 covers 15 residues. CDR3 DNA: TGCAGTGCTAGAGATTTAAGCGGGGGCACAGATACGCAGTATTTT. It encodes CSARDLSGGTDTQYF.